Each of the 4 T cell receptor beta chains below was sequenced from the same sample in a study of blood T cell repertoires in COVID-19. The table came from immunoSEQ multiplex PCR; TCRdb's copy has only in-frame clones and leaves some out. Of approximately 80,000 clones listed, less than 85% are singletons. Sequencing was performed on peripheral blood. The source is a man in his 70s with active or convalescent COVID-19.

This chain connects TRBV9 to TRBJ1-6, with D possibly matching TRBD1 (5 bases). Per the germline V gene, CDR1 is SGDLS and CDR2 is YYNGEE. V lost 0 bases to trimming and J lost 9 bases, with 10 bases between them. The CDR3 has 14 residues. The CDR3 here is CASSVGREGSPLHF. The CDR3, as DNA: TGTGCCAGCAGCGTAGGCAGGGAAGGTTCACCCCTCCACTTT.

CDR3 in amino acids: CASSPISMTGNSPLHF. The CDR3 nucleotides read TGTGCCAGCTCACCAATTTCAATGACAGGGAACTCACCCCTCCACTTT. The J gene is TRBJ1-6, the V gene TRBV18; 7 bases line up with TRBD1. Germline CDR1 is KGHSH and CDR2 is LQKENI. Trimming took 2 bases from V and 10 from J; bases not matched to a gene: 11. The CDR3 has 16 amino acids.

This rearrangement joins TRBV5-5 to TRBJ2-7; possibly TRBD1 for D (6 bases). The CDR3 is 15 amino acids. V lost 4 bases and J lost 2, with 16 bases in between. Germline CDR1 is SGHKS and CDR2 is YYEKEE (reference sequence). The CDR3 here is CASSPPPTGPYEQYF. The CDR3 nucleotides are TGTGCCAGCAGCCCCCCCCCGACAGGACCCTACGAGCAGTACTTC. Using reference TRBV5-5 and TRBJ2-7 for the parts outside the CDR3, the full variable domain is DAGVTQSPTHLIKTRGQQVTLRCSPISGHKSVSWYQQVLGQGPQFIFQYYEKEERGRGNFPDRFSARQFPNYSSELNVNALLLGDSALYLCASSPPPTGPYEQYFGPGTRLTVT.

The genes are TRBV27 and TRBJ1-1; 9 bases are shared with TRBD1. Germline lookup yields CDR1 MNHEY and CDR2 SMNVEV (reference sequence). Germline trimming cut 5 bases from V and 3 bases from J; bases unmatched to any gene: 7. CDR3 length: 15 amino acids. This CDR3 reads CASSHTGGMDTEAFF. The CDR3 DNA is TGTGCCAGCAGTCATACAGGGGGCATGGACACTGAAGCTTTCTTT.